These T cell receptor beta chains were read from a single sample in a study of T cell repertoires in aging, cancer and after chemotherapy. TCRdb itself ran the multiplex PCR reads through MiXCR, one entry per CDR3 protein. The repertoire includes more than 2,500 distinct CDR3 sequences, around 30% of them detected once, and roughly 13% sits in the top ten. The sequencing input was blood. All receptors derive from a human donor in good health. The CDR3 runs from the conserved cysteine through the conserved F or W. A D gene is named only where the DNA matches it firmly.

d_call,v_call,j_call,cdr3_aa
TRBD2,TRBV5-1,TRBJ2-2,CASSPSSSGGPTGELFF
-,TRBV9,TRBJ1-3,CASSVGAGSDHSGNTIYF
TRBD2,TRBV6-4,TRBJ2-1,CASSGSGGNEQFF
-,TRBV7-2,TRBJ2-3,CASSLARSTDTQYF
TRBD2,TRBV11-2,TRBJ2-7,CASSPQGLAGSEQYF
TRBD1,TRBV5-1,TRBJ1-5,CASSNGTGNQPQHF
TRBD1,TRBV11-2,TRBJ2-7,CASSLGRQGYEQYF
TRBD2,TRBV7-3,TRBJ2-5,CASSSSGRLQETQYF
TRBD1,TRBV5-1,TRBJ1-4,CASSLSQGDEKLFF
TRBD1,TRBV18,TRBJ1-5,CASSAQGADQPQHF
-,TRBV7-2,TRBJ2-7,CASSPLWAPTEQYF
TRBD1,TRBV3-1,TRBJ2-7,CASSQDIHRGRYEQYF
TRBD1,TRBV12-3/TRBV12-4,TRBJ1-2,CASSWDRNYGYTF
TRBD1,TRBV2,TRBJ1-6,CASIQGYLSPLHF
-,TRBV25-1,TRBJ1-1,CASRRGPGTEAFF
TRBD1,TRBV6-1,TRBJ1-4,CASSEKSGTGGEKLFF
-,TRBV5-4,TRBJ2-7,CASSAGTFTTNRDEQYF
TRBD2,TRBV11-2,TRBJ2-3,CASSFSGVAYTDTQYF
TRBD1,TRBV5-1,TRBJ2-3,CASSRGTGGTDTQYF
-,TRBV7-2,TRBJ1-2,CASSEEGTNYGYTF
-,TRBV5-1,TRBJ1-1,CASSLVMNTEAFF
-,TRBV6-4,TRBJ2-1,CASSDGGEHEQFF
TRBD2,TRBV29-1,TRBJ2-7,CSVVWREGGYEQYF
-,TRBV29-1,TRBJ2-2,CSVREDTGELFF
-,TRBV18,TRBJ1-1,CASSREQGSATEAFF
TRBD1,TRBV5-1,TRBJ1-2,CASSGRTGDGYTF
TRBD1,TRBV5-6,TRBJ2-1,CASSLSGGEFF
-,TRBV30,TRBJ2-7,CAWGRDFSYEQYF
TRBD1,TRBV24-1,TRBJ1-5,CATSSGQAGNQPQHF
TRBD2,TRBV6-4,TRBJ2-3,CASSPSGGAATQYF
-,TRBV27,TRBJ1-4,CASSLAGLRGKLFF
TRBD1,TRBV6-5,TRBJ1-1,CASSRQGNTEAFF
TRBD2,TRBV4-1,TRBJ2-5,CASSQAGGEDQETQYF
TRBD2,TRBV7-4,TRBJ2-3,CASSSGLARGLDTQYF
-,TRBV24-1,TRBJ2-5,CATSWQGPRETQYF
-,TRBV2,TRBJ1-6,CASSDTNSPLHF
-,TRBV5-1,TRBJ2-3,CASSLAGRPGDTQYF
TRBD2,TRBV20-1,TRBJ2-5,CSARGFGGAETQYF
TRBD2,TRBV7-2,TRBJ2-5,CASSSSSGKLETQYF
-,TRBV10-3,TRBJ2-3,CAISEGTRGLDTQYF
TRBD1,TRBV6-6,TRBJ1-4,CASAPYGTGSEKLFF
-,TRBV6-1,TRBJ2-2,CASSEMSDTGELFF
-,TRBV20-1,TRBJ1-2,CSAAGGPNYGYTF
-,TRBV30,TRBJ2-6,CASGRVVWGANVLTF
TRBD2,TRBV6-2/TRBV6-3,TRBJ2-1,CASSPGTSEYNEQFF
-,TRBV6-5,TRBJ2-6,CASILKPSGANVLTF
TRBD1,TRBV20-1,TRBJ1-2,CSVSVGTEGFTYGYTF
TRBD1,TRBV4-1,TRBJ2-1,CASSPKPGQTYNEQFF
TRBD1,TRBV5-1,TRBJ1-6,CASSPSGGASYNSPLHF
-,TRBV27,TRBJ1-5,CASSSGLPGNQPQHF
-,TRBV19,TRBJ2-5,CASSTRQRYQETQYF
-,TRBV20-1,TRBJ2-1,CSASFLLAQTDNEQFF
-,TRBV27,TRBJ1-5,CASSPRTKYQPQHF
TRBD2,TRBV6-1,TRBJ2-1,CASSESGIAGLNEQFF
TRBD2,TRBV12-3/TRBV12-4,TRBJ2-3,CASRRLAGGADTQYF
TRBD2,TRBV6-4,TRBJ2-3,CASSDSSGSVDTQYF
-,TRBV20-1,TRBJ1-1,CSAPLDLNTEAFF